These 23 T cell receptor beta chains were all obtained from the same sample, sequenced in a study of OX40 agonist ivuxolimab in advanced cancers. Profiling relied on immunoSEQ multiplex PCR, and the TCRdb table lists in-frame clones only, not all of them. The sample contains 81,000 or so clones, 93% of which appear only once. The specimen comprised CD4+ or CD8+ T cells sorted from blood, sampled in a trial of the OX40 agonist ivuxolimab. Source of these receptors: an adult with an advanced solid tumor such as melanoma, head and neck, liver or kidney cancer.

The genes are TRBV7-9 and TRBJ1-1; D ambiguous. In germline, CDR1 is SEHNR, CDR2 FQNEAQ (reference sequence). The CDR3 contains 12 residues. V was cut by 6 bases and J by 1 base, with 6 bases left in between. CDR3 residues: CASSVGNTEAFF. As DNA, the CDR3 is TGTGCCAGCAGTGTCGGGAACACTGAAGCTTTCTTT.

The CDR3 here is CASSLVQGEAFF. For the CDR3, the DNA is TGTGCCAGCAGTTTAGTACAGGGTGAAGCTTTCTTT. V is TRBV28 and J is TRBJ1-1; D may be TRBD1 (6 bases). The CDR3 is made up of 12 amino acids. The ends were cut back, 2 bases at V and 7 bases at J, with 8 bases in the middle. Germline loops: CDR1 MDHEN, CDR2 SYDVKM.

The V gene is TRBV27, the J gene TRBJ2-7; D could derive from TRBD1 or TRBD2 (6 bases each). The CDR3 sequence is 15 residues long. Trimming cost V 6 bases and J 3 bases, with 18 bases left between them. CDR1 is MNHEY and CDR2 is SMNVEV in the germline V gene (reference sequence). CDR3 coding DNA: TGTGCCAGCAGCCTTCTAGGGGGGTCCCTCTACGAGCAGTACTTC. It translates to CASSLLGGSLYEQYF.

The gene calls are TRBV5-1 and TRBJ2-5, with 9 bases aligning to TRBD1. V trimming: 3 bases; J trimming: 1 base; junction bases outside the gene matches: 10. The V gene's germline CDR1 is SGHRS and CDR2 YFSETQ. The CDR3 sequence is 17 residues long. The CDR3 protein is CASSSPVLQGAQETQYF. DNA for the CDR3: TGCGCCAGCAGCTCCCCAGTGTTACAGGGGGCCCAAGAGACCCAGTACTTC.

The rearrangement links TRBV7-8 to TRBJ2-7; 13 nucleotides align to TRBD2. V trimming: 4 bases; J trimming: 2 bases; junction bases outside the gene matches: 14. The CDR3 runs to 19 residues. Germline assignment: CDR1 SGHVS and CDR2 FQNEAQ. CDR3 coding DNA: TGTGCCAGCAGCTCCCAAGCCCCTTTCGGACTAGCGGGAGCCTACGAGCAGTACTTC. Translation: CASSSQAPFGLAGAYEQYF.

J is TRBJ2-1 and V is TRBV4-3; 7 bases match TRBD2. The CDR3 covers 17 residues. The V gene end was trimmed by 0 bases and the J gene end by 4 bases; junction bases not matched to a gene: 9. CDR1 and CDR2 (germline): LGHNA, YSLEER. This CDR3 is CASSQDATGGPYNEQFF. As DNA, the CDR3 is TGCGCCAGCAGCCAAGATGCGACGGGGGGACCTTACAATGAGCAGTTCTTC.

This clone has just one count. V gene TRBV18 combines with J gene TRBJ2-1, with 7 bases fitting TRBD1. Per the germline V gene, CDR1 is KGHSH and CDR2 is LQKENI. V was clipped by 0 bases and J by 6 bases; unmatched bases: 8. The CDR3 spans 16 residues. The chain's CDR3 is CASSPPIGDSLNEQFF. CDR3 in DNA: TGTGCCAGCTCACCACCGATAGGGGACAGCCTCAATGAGCAGTTCTTC.

V is TRBV30 and J is TRBJ1-2, with D possibly being TRBD1 (5 bases). With 1 base removed from V and 0 bases from J, the gap between germline ends came to 6 bases. This CDR3 spans 13 amino acids. Germline CDR1 and CDR2: GTSNPN and SVGIG (reference sequence). CDR3 in DNA: TGTGCCTGGAGTGGGGGCTCTAACTATGGCTACACCTTC. It encodes CAWSGGSNYGYTF.

The genes are TRBV6-5 and TRBJ2-1, with D perhaps TRBD1 or TRBD2 (6 bases each). The ends were cut back, 4 bases at V and 2 bases at J, with 9 bases in the middle. Per germline, CDR1 MNHEY and CDR2 SVGAGI. The CDR3 covers 14 residues. The CDR3 region has the DNA TGTGCCAGCAGTTTAGGGGGGCCCTACAATGAGCAGTTCTTC. Amino acids: CASSLGGPYNEQFF.

This chain joins TRBV7-6 and TRBJ2-1; 8 bases map to TRBD2. The CDR3 consists of 17 residues. J lost 8 bases, V lost 1 base, and 13 bases had no gene match. Germline V lookup: CDR1 SGHVS, CDR2 FNYEAQ. The CDR3 region is CASSLGVSAGGLYEQFF. The CDR3 bases are TGTGCCAGCAGCTTAGGGGTTTCGGCGGGAGGACTCTATGAGCAGTTCTTC.

The chain employs TRBV13 and TRBJ2-3, with 7 bases lining up with TRBD2. The CDR3 runs 15 residues. Germline V lookup: CDR1 PRHDT, CDR2 FYEKMQ (reference sequence). V lost 5 bases to trimming and J lost 4 bases; unmatched junction nucleotides: 9. This chain's CDR3 is CASSAGPSGADTQYF. The CDR3 region has the DNA TGTGCCAGCAGCGCAGGCCCTAGCGGCGCAGATACGCAGTATTTT.

The chain recombines TRBV4-3 with TRBJ2-5; 10 positions agree with TRBD1. The CDR3 is made up of 17 amino acids. Germline V gene data show CDR1 as LGHNA and CDR2 as YSLEER. V trimming: 4 bases; J trimming: 5 bases; junction bases outside the gene matches: 13. CDR3 sequence reads: CASSPRTGGRGSETQYF. The CDR3 coding sequence is TGCGCCAGCAGCCCTCGGACAGGGGGTCGGGGGTCGGAGACCCAGTACTTC.

The rearrangement joins TRBV5-1 to TRBJ2-3, with a weak D call TRBD2 (6 bases). Germline CDR1 SGHRS, CDR2 YFSETQ. The CDR3 has 13 amino acids. V lost 3 bases to trimming and J lost 5 bases, with 10 bases between them. The CDR3 sequence is CASSSDGGDTQYF. Written as DNA, the CDR3 is TGCGCCAGCAGCTCGGACGGGGGAGATACGCAGTATTTT.

V usage is TRBV7-9 and J usage is TRBJ2-5; TRBD1 might be the D (5 bases). The CDR3 extends over 14 amino acids. Germline-derived CDR1 and CDR2 are SEHNR and FQNEAQ (reference sequence). Between the trimmed V and J ends, which lost 2 bases and 4 bases, there was a span of 11 bases. The CDR3 DNA reads TGTGCCAGCAGCTTATCAGGGCTTCGAGAGACCCAGTACTTC. Translation: CASSLSGLRETQYF.

The CDR3 protein is CSVPQGYGYTF. The CDR3 DNA reads as TGCAGCGTTCCACAAGGGTACGGCTACACCTTC. The chain joins TRBV29-1 to TRBJ1-2, with unresolved D. CDR3 size: 11 residues. The ends were cut back, 5 bases at V and 8 bases at J, with 12 bases in the middle. CDR1 is SQVTM, CDR2 ANQGSEA, per germline.

The genes are TRBV2 and TRBJ1-1, with D possibly matching TRBD1 (6 bases). V was cut by 6 bases and J by 7 bases, with 21 bases left in between. Germline CDR1 reads SNHLY; CDR2 reads FYNNEI. The CDR3 loop spans 15 amino acids. The CDR3 sequence: CASRDRDNRAREAFF. CDR3 nucleotide sequence: TGTGCCAGCAGGGACCGGGACAACCGGGCTCGTGAAGCTTTCTTT.

V gene TRBV6-6 combines with J gene TRBJ1-1, with D hard to call. This CDR3 is built from 13 residues. In germline, CDR1 is MNHNY, CDR2 SVGAGI (reference sequence). Trimming removed 2 bases from V and 3 bases from J, with 7 bases in between. The CDR3 is CASSYVAYTEAFF. In DNA form, the CDR3 reads TGTGCCAGCAGTTACGTGGCCTACACTGAAGCTTTCTTT.

J is TRBJ1-5 and V is TRBV6-5; D is ambiguous. The V end was cut by 6 bases, the J end by 3 bases, with 12 bases between. The CDR3 extends over 14 amino acids. The germline gives CDR1 MNHEY, CDR2 SVGAGI. CDR3 DNA sequence: TGTGCCAGCAGCCCCCGGTTGGACAATCAGCCCCAGCATTTT. Its protein product is CASSPRLDNQPQHF.

The V and J genes are TRBV28 and TRBJ2-5, with 12 bases matching TRBD2. The V gene end was trimmed by 4 bases and the J gene end by 2 bases; junction bases not matched to a gene: 5. This CDR3 contains 16 residues. Germline loops: CDR1 MDHEN, CDR2 SYDVKM. The CDR3 spells CASSSRLAGVQETQYF. CDR3 coding DNA: TGTGCCAGCAGTTCCAGACTAGCGGGAGTGCAAGAGACCCAGTACTTC.

This chain links TRBV28 with TRBJ2-7, with a weak D call TRBD2 (6 bases). V lost 4 bases and J 3 bases, leaving 19 bases between the germline ends. The CDR3 covers 16 residues. CDR1 MDHEN and CDR2 SYDVKM come from the germline V gene. The CDR3 nucleotides read TGTGCCAGCAGTTCCGCCTGGGCGGGGCCGGGCTACGAGCAGTACTTC. Translated: CASSSAWAGPGYEQYF.

The chain joins TRBV27 to TRBJ1-1; 9 bases align to TRBD1. The junction had 7 bases not matched to a gene; V was cut back by 5 bases and J by 6 bases. Germline CDR1 reads MNHEY; CDR2 reads SMNVEV (reference sequence). The CDR3 is 14 residues long. CDR3 in DNA: TGTGCCAGCAGTGTGACAGGGGGTAAGGCTGAAGCTTTCTTT. Protein product: CASSVTGGKAEAFF.

The CDR3 DNA sequence: TGTGCCAGCAGCTTACCTCAGCTAGCCAAAAACATTCAGTACTTC. Translation gives CASSLPQLAKNIQYF. The V gene is TRBV11-2, the J gene TRBJ2-4; D call uncertain. This CDR3 is 15 amino acids long. V was clipped by 2 bases and J by 0 bases, with 8 bases between them. Germline lookup yields CDR1 SGHAT and CDR2 FQNNGV.

The chain joins TRBV6-5 to TRBJ2-2, with a possible D match to TRBD2 (5 bases). V was shortened by 6 bases and J by 7 bases, with 12 bases between the two germline ends. Germline lookup yields CDR1 MNHEY and CDR2 SVGAGI. This CDR3 spans 13 amino acids. The CDR3 here is CASSLREIGELFF. CDR3 bases: TGTGCCAGCAGCCTGAGGGAGATCGGGGAGCTGTTTTTT.